The 5 T cell receptor beta chains presented below share a single source sample, sequenced in a study of blood T cell repertoires in COVID-19. Using immunoSEQ multiplex PCR, the repertoire was profiled, and TCRdb retains in-frame clones only, with some absent. In the table there are 70,000 or so clones, over 75% of which are singletons. The sample was peripheral blood. The origin of the receptors is a man in his 70s with active or convalescent COVID-19.

CDR3 DNA sequence: TGTGCCAGCAGCTTCTCGACGATAGCGGGGCATGACGAGCAGTACTTC. Its protein product is CASSFSTIAGHDEQYF. The V call is TRBV5-5, the J call TRBJ2-7; 8 bases are shared with TRBD2. The CDR3 has 16 residues. Germline V gene data show CDR1 as SGHKS and CDR2 as YYEKEE (reference sequence). Trimming cost V 2 bases and J 5 bases; bases outside gene matches: 12.

The chain recombines TRBV24-1 with TRBJ1-4; 8 positions agree with TRBD1. V lost 3 bases and J lost 7; bases outside the gene matches: 9. CDR3 length equals 16 residues. Germline V gene data show CDR1 as KGHDR and CDR2 as SFDVKD. DNA for the CDR3: TGTGCCACCAGTGATCCCTCCGGGACAGGCGGTGAAAAACTGTTTTTT. Its protein is CATSDPSGTGGEKLFF.

The V and J genes are TRBV4-1 and TRBJ2-5; the D is unclear. Trimming cost V 3 bases and J 5 bases, with 16 bases left between them. CDR1 and CDR2 from the germline V gene are MGHRA and YSYEKL. There are 15 residues in the CDR3. Written as DNA, the CDR3 is TGCGCCAGCAGCCAGGTGCCCCAAGCCCTGGAGACCCAGTACTTC. Residues: CASSQVPQALETQYF.

This rearrangement joins TRBV28 to TRBJ2-7, with 8 bases aligning to TRBD2. The ends lost 11 bases at V and 2 bases at J; junction bases unmatched: 5. The CDR3 totals 12 residues. Germline CDR1 MDHEN, CDR2 SYDVKM. The CDR3 DNA is TGTGCCTCCGGGGGGGGAACCTACGAGCAGTACTTC. Protein product: CASGGGTYEQYF.

The V call is TRBV2, the J call TRBJ2-7, with TRBD2 as a possible D gene (6 bases). Germline loops: CDR1 SNHLY, CDR2 FYNNEI. CDR3 length: 16 residues. V dropped 7 bases and J dropped 3 bases, with 22 bases sitting between them. In DNA, the CDR3 is TGTGCCAGCAAAGGAGGCCAACTAGCTCGATACTACGAGCAGTACTTC. Amino acid sequence: CASKGGQLARYYEQYF.